The 4 T cell receptor delta chains given below trace back to one sample, sequenced in a study of gamma-delta chains in newborns, infants, children (dated by TCRdb to the late 2010s). The reads were generated on an Illumina MiSeq. Identical DNA sequences were merged into single rows after TCRdb reprocessed the public reads with CATT. The sample yields roughly 5,000 delta-chain clones; 13% to 15% were counted once. The ten largest account for 23% of the sample. This sample comprised blood, obtained at baseline. The source of these receptors is a child who was a newborn, infant or young child, either healthy, febrile or measles-vaccinated (not recorded which).

This clone was counted only a few times. The chain is built from TRDV3 and TRDJ1, with a possible D match to TRDD3 (5 bases). The CDR3 has 28 amino acids. In germline, CDR1 is TVYSNPD, CDR2 GDNSRS (reference sequence). Trimming cost V 5 bases and J 3 bases, with 61 bases left between them. The CDR3 loop reads CALNGSLLSAASEGSRGDPVGSPDKLIF. Here the CDR3 DNA reads TGTGCCCTTAATGGGAGCCTATTATCAGCTGCGTCTGAGGGGAGCCGCGGGGACCCGGTAGGGAGTCCCGATAAACTCATCTTT.

In its sample, this clone was seen a few times. The rearrangement links TRDV1 to TRDJ1, with D unclear. Germline V lookup: CDR1 TSWWSYY, CDR2 QGS. The CDR3 has 16 residues. Trimming took 4 bases from V and 0 from J, leaving 15 bases between them. CDR3 coding DNA: TGTGCTCTTGGGGTCGGGGCCCAATTTTACACCGATAAACTCATCTTT. Protein product: CALGVGAQFYTDKLIF.

CDR3 in amino acids: CALEDVGVGSGGSWGLYTDKLIF. The CDR3 nucleotides are TGTGCTCTTGAGGACGTCGGCGTCGGGAGTGGGGGGAGCTGGGGTTTGTACACCGATAAACTCATCTTT. The chain links TRDV1 to TRDJ1, with D possibly TRDD3 on 6 matching bases. V gave up 7 bases and J gave up 0 bases, with 39 bases separating them. CDR1 and CDR2 from the germline V gene are TSWWSYY and QGS. The CDR3 is made up of 23 amino acids.

This clone has just a few counts. This chain uses TRDV2 with TRDJ1, with TRDD3 matching over 7 bases. The CDR3 is 18 residues long. Unmatched junction bases numbered 16, after V lost 3 bases and J lost 1 base. Per germline, CDR1 GEAIGNYY and CDR2 EKD. The DNA for the CDR3 is TGTGCCTGTGACGGACTGGGGACACACAGACCCTCCACCGATAAACTCATCTTT. Translated: CACDGLGTHRPSTDKLIF.